The next 27 T cell receptor beta chains were all read from a single sample in a study of cytomegalovirus exposure and HLA in healthy donors. Vbeta (60) and Jbeta (13) primers were used in the PCR. Sequencing was performed with immunoSEQ multiplex PCR; in TCRdb, only in-frame clones are kept and a portion is missing. Here the sample spans 150,000 to 200,000 clones, more than 85% being singletons. The sequenced material came from PBMCs. The source of these receptors is a girl under three years old in good health and CMV-seronegative.

The chain recombines TRBV19 with TRBJ2-7, with a possible D match to TRBD1 (5 bases). Trimming stripped 0 bases from V and 2 bases from J, with 17 bases between. Germline loops: CDR1 LNHDA, CDR2 SQIVND (reference sequence). This CDR3 has 17 residues. CDR3 DNA: TGTGCCAGTAGTATAGACTTTAGACAAACAGGCACCTACGAGCAGTACTTC. Its translation: CASSIDFRQTGTYEQYF.

The rearrangement joins TRBV7-2 to TRBJ2-7; 7 bases match TRBD2. This CDR3 has 15 amino acids. Unmatched junction bases numbered 6, after V lost 4 bases and J lost 0 bases. Germline CDR1 SGHTA, CDR2 FQGNSA. The CDR3 loop is CASSWIAGDSYEQYF. The CDR3 DNA follows: TGTGCCAGCAGCTGGATCGCGGGAGACTCCTACGAGCAGTACTTC.

The V call is TRBV30, the J call TRBJ2-7, with D possibly TRBD1 on 6 matching bases. The germline V gene has CDR1 GTSNPN and CDR2 SVGIG (reference sequence). This CDR3 region has 12 residues. V lost 2 bases to trimming and J lost 2 bases, with 7 bases between them. Written as DNA, the CDR3 is TGTGCCTGGAGTAAGGGGGCCTACGAGCAGTACTTC. It encodes CAWSKGAYEQYF.

As DNA, the CDR3 is TGTGCCAGCAGTCCGCCGGGACTCCGTGAGCAGTTCTTC. Its protein product is CASSPPGLREQFF. The chain has TRBV6-5 and TRBJ2-1, with D possibly matching TRBD2 (6 bases). The germline V gene has CDR1 MNHEY and CDR2 SVGAGI. Trimming stripped 5 bases from V and 9 bases from J, with 14 bases between. The CDR3 is 13 amino acids.

This chain links TRBV30 with TRBJ2-6; no clear D. V was trimmed by 8 bases and J by 0 bases, leaving 11 bases between them. Germline loops: CDR1 GTSNPN, CDR2 SVGIG (reference sequence). This CDR3 region has 14 residues. The CDR3 here is CALSESSGANVLTF. The CDR3 DNA reads TGTGCCCTGTCGGAGAGCTCTGGGGCCAACGTCCTGACTTTC. The full variable domain, rest sourced from reference TRBV30 and TRBJ2-6, is SQTIHQWPATLVQPVGSPLSLECTVEGTSNPNLYWYRQAAGRGLQLLFYSVGIGQISSEVPQNLSASRPQDRQFILSSKKLLLSDSGFYLCALSESSGANVLTFGAGSRLTVL.

The V and J genes are TRBV5-4 and TRBJ2-1, with D possibly being TRBD2 (6 bases). The CDR3 length is 11 residues. Trimming took off 4 bases at V and 11 bases at J, with 10 bases between the two ends. In germline, CDR1 is SGHNT, CDR2 YYREEE (reference sequence). CDR3 coding DNA: TGTGCCAGCAGCGGGGCGGGACAGCAGTTCTTC. This translates into CASSGAGQQFF.

The V gene is TRBV6-1, the J gene TRBJ2-7; tentative D call: TRBD1 (5 bases). Germline values: CDR1 MNHNS, CDR2 SASEGT. The CDR3 length is 18 residues. Trimming shortened V by 1 base and J by 0 bases, and 19 bases separated the two germline ends. CDR3 loop: CASSEVGRAKRSSYEQYF. CDR3 DNA sequence: TGTGCCAGCAGTGAAGTTGGCAGGGCTAAAAGGAGCTCCTACGAGCAGTACTTC.

To note about this clone: This specimen includes other DNA sequences encoding the same CDR3. The CDR3 loop reads CAWSVLGSTDTQYF. The CDR3 DNA reads as TGTGCCTGGAGTGTACTAGGGAGCACAGATACGCAGTATTTT. The chain employs TRBV30 and TRBJ2-3, with D perhaps TRBD2 (5 bases). CDR3 size: 14 residues. V was clipped by 0 bases and J by 0 bases, with 7 bases between them. From germline, CDR1 is GTSNPN and CDR2 SVGIG (reference sequence).

The rearrangement uses TRBV7-9 and TRBJ2-7, with D tentatively TRBD2 (7 bases). CDR3 size: 16 residues. Germline V gene data show CDR1 as SEHNR and CDR2 as FQNEAQ (reference sequence). V lost 1 base and J lost 7, with 20 bases in between. CDR3 in DNA: TGTGCCAGCAGCTTAGAAGGAGGGGGGGCCGATAGGGAGCAGTACTTC. Its translation: CASSLEGGGADREQYF.

The chain couples TRBV5-6 to TRBJ1-5; 8 nucleotides agree with TRBD1. V dropped 4 bases and J dropped 5; count of bases not matched to a gene: 5. Germline V gene data show CDR1 as SGHDT and CDR2 as YYEEEE. CDR3 size: 14 residues. CDR3 DNA: TGTGCCAGCAGCCGAATACAGGGGGATCAGCCCCAGCATTTT. This translates into CASSRIQGDQPQHF.

The chain is built from TRBV10-3 and TRBJ1-6; 7 bases agree with TRBD1. This CDR3 spans 16 amino acids. Germline V lookup: CDR1 ENHRY, CDR2 SYGVKD. The J segment lost 8 bases and the V segment lost 0 bases, leaving 7 bases of the junction unmatched. The DNA for the CDR3 is TGTGCCATCAGTGAGTCGAGAATAGGGGGCCATTCACCCCTCCACTTT. Translated: CAISESRIGGHSPLHF.

The gene calls are TRBV18 and TRBJ2-3, with 12 bases lining up with TRBD2. The V gene's germline CDR1 is KGHSH and CDR2 LQKENI. The CDR3 contains 17 residues. Trimming removed 3 bases from V and 1 base from J; junction bases left unmatched: 5. The CDR3 bases are TGTGCCAGCTCACCCCAGACTAGCGGGGGCCGCACAGATACGCAGTATTTT. This sequence encodes CASSPQTSGGRTDTQYF.

The chain uses TRBV9 and TRBJ2-1; TRBD2 aligns across 10 bases. Germline CDR1 and CDR2: SGDLS and YYNGEE. V shed 0 bases, J shed 7 bases, and the junction held 7 bases outside the gene matches. The CDR3 extends over 16 amino acids. CDR3 nucleotide sequence: TGTGCCAGCAGCGTAGGAGCGGGAGGGCCTGGGAATGAGCAGTTCTTC. Protein: CASSVGAGGPGNEQFF.

The gene calls are TRBV5-1 and TRBJ2-1, with TRBD2 matching 7 bases. CDR3 size: 17 residues. Germline V gene sequence: CDR1 SGHRS, CDR2 YFSETQ. V was clipped by 6 bases and J by 3 bases; unmatched bases: 15. CDR3 sequence (DNA): TGCGCCAGCAAAGGGGCGGGGGTCCCCGTCAACTACAATGAGCAGTTCTTC. Protein product: CASKGAGVPVNYNEQFF.

The V and J genes are TRBV10-1 and TRBJ2-5, with a possible D match to TRBD1 (6 bases). The DNA end is a closer match to TRBJ2-7, so the J assignment may be wrong. The length of the CDR3 is 11 residues. The V gene's germline CDR1 is WNHNN and CDR2 SYGVQD (reference sequence). The CDR3 DNA reads TGCGCCGCCCCAGGGGAATACGAGCAGTACTTC. It yields the protein CAAPGEYEQYF.

In DNA form, the CDR3 reads TGTGCCAGCAGCCCCCGGCGGGGGGGAACCTACGAGCAGTACTTC. It codes for CASSPRRGGTYEQYF. V usage is TRBV7-9 and J usage is TRBJ2-7, with 9 positions matching TRBD2. CDR1 and CDR2 from the germline V gene are SEHNR and FQNEAQ (reference sequence). The CDR3 runs 15 residues. V shed 5 bases, J shed 2 bases, and the junction held 7 bases outside the gene matches.

The J gene is TRBJ1-4, the V gene TRBV30; 8 bases are a match to TRBD1. V lost 4 bases, J lost 8 bases, and 9 bases stayed unmatched. There are 14 residues in the CDR3. Germline V lookup: CDR1 GTSNPN, CDR2 SVGIG (reference sequence). CDR3 in DNA: TGTGCCTGGACCCGACAGGGGAATGGAGAAAAACTGTTTTTT. This gives the protein CAWTRQGNGEKLFF.

V is TRBV4-2 and J is TRBJ2-3, with TRBD2 matching 14 bases. CDR3 length: 18 residues. The ends lost 1 base at V and 0 bases at J; junction bases unmatched: 3. Germline loops: CDR1 LGHNA, CDR2 YNFKEQ. The CDR3 here is CASSQGLAGGPSTDTQYF. DNA of the CDR3: TGTGCCAGCAGCCAAGGACTAGCGGGGGGGCCTAGCACAGATACGCAGTATTTT.

This sequence joins TRBV5-6 and TRBJ2-1; 9 nucleotides align to TRBD2. Looked up from germline, CDR1 is SGHDT and CDR2 is YYEEEE. This CDR3 has 18 amino acids. Losses at the gene ends were 0 bases for V and 2 bases for J; bases not matched to a gene: 9. In DNA form, the CDR3 reads TGTGCCAGCAGCTTGGAGGGCCTAGCGGGAATCGCCTACAATGAGCAGTTCTTC. Protein product: CASSLEGLAGIAYNEQFF.

This chain joins TRBV6-5 and TRBJ2-7; 9 bases agree with TRBD1. The CDR3 runs 14 residues. Germline-derived CDR1 and CDR2 are MNHEY and SVGAGI. The junction had 3 bases not matched to a gene; V was cut back by 2 bases and J by 4 bases. DNA of the CDR3: TGTGCCAGCAGTTACGTAGGACAGGGGTACGAGCAGTACTTC. This gives the protein CASSYVGQGYEQYF.

Of note for this clone: Other DNA sequences in the sample encode the same CDR3. V gene TRBV29-1 combines with J gene TRBJ2-7, with D tentatively TRBD1 (6 bases). The CDR3 spans 12 residues. Between the trimmed V and J ends, which lost 6 bases and 6 bases, there was a span of 15 bases. Per the germline V gene, CDR1 is SQVTM and CDR2 is ANQGSEA. The CDR3 region has the DNA TGCAGCGTCCAAAGAGGGGGTCGCGAGCAGTACTTC. This gives the protein CSVQRGGREQYF.

CDR3 sequence (DNA): TGTGCCAGCAGCTTAGTCGGGACAGGGGGAAACACTGAAGCTTTCTTT. Translated: CASSLVGTGGNTEAFF. The chain couples TRBV7-9 to TRBJ1-1, with TRBD1 matching 11 bases. The CDR3 spans 16 residues. The V gene's germline CDR1 is SEHNR and CDR2 FQNEAQ (reference sequence). Trimming removed 1 base from V and 2 bases from J; junction bases left unmatched: 3.

The chain combines TRBV10-2 with TRBJ2-7; the D is unclear. Germline V lookup: CDR1 WSHSY, CDR2 SAAADI. There are 13 residues in the CDR3. Trimming shortened V by 3 bases and J by 1 base, and 7 bases separated the two germline ends. CDR3 residues: CASSDPFSYEQYF. The CDR3 DNA reads TGCGCCAGCAGTGATCCCTTTTCCTACGAGCAGTACTTC.

This chain links TRBV6-6 with TRBJ1-5; 8 bases are a match to TRBD1. Germline V gene sequence: CDR1 MNHNY, CDR2 SVGAGI (reference sequence). The V segment lost 4 bases and the J segment 7 bases; nucleotides outside the gene matches: 6. The CDR3 is made up of 14 amino acids. The CDR3 spells CASSSRTGQQPQHF. The CDR3, as DNA: TGTGCCAGCAGTTCTCGGACAGGGCAACAGCCCCAGCATTTT.

V gene TRBV18 combines with J gene TRBJ1-1, with 9 nucleotides matching TRBD1. From germline, CDR1 is KGHSH and CDR2 LQKENI. CDR3 length: 16 amino acids. Losses at the gene ends were 1 base for V and 0 bases for J; bases not matched to a gene: 3. DNA for the CDR3: TGTGCCAGCTCACCACGGACAGGGGCCTTGAACACTGAAGCTTTCTTT. It codes for CASSPRTGALNTEAFF.

V usage is TRBV29-1 and J usage is TRBJ2-7; 8 positions agree with TRBD1. J lost 1 base, V lost 6 bases, and 5 bases had no gene match. Germline lookup yields CDR1 SQVTM and CDR2 ANQGSEA. The CDR3 runs 13 residues. The CDR3 sequence: CSVADRASYEQYF. The CDR3 DNA reads as TGCAGCGTGGCGGACAGGGCTTCCTACGAGCAGTACTTC.

The chain joins TRBV29-1 to TRBJ1-1, with no clear D. V lost 2 bases to trimming and J lost 0 bases, with 7 bases between them. This CDR3 region has 13 residues. Germline assignment: CDR1 SQVTM and CDR2 ANQGSEA. The CDR3 DNA sequence: TGCAGCGTTGAACCACTCATGAACACTGAAGCTTTCTTT. Its translation: CSVEPLMNTEAFF.